This TCR beta chain was captured in a study of blood T cell repertoires in COVID-19. Measured with immunoSEQ multiplex PCR; TCRdb has only the in-frame clones, and not every one. Counted here are about 260,000 clones, about 90% occurring once; the ten biggest clones make up less than 0.9%. V lost 2 bases and J lost 4; bases outside the gene matches: 5. Looked up from germline, CDR1 is SGHRS and CDR2 is YFSETQ. The CDR3 is 15 amino acids. The TCR sequence derives from a man aged 45-60 years who had been exposed to COVID-19. This chain links TRBV5-1 with TRBJ2-2; 7 nucleotides line up with TRBD1. The specimen sequenced was PBMCs or T cells enriched from blood (not recorded which). CDR3 sequence reads: CASSFNRGVTGELFF. For the CDR3, the DNA is TGCGCCAGCAGCTTTAACAGGGGTGTCACCGGGGAGCTGTTTTTT.